The 20 T cell receptor beta chains given below trace back to one sample, sequenced in a study of OX40 agonist ivuxolimab in advanced cancers. This table comes from immunoSEQ multiplex PCR, and its TCRdb copy is limited to in-frame clones, with some not included. This repertoire shows about 26,000 clones, 85% to 90% found once; its top ten account for approximately 35%. The sequencing here drew on CD4+ or CD8+ T cells sorted from blood, taken in a trial of the OX40 agonist ivuxolimab. Source of these receptors: an adult with an advanced solid tumor such as melanoma, head and neck, liver or kidney cancer.

V gene TRBV2 combines with J gene TRBJ2-7; weak D call: TRBD2 (5 bases). Trimming pared 3 bases from V and 4 bases from J, leaving 10 bases between. The CDR3 spans 13 residues. Germline-derived CDR1 and CDR2 are SNHLY and FYNNEI. In DNA, the CDR3 is TGTGCCAGCAGTGAGGGCGGGCGGTACGAGCAGTACTTC. Encoded protein: CASSEGGRYEQYF. Filled out from reference TRBV2 and TRBJ2-7, the complete variable domain reads EPEVTQTPSHQVTQMGQEVILRCVPISNHLYFYWYRQILGQKVEFLVSFYNNEISEKSEIFDDQFSVERPDGSNFTLKIRSTKLEDSAMYFCASSEGGRYEQYFGPGTRLTVT.

The chain couples TRBV19 to TRBJ2-7; D tentatively reads TRBD1 or TRBD2 (5 bases each). Trimming pared 6 bases from V and 3 bases from J, leaving 12 bases between. The CDR3 is 13 residues long. The V gene's germline CDR1 is LNHDA and CDR2 SQIVND (reference sequence). The CDR3 region is CASSSGRNYEQYF. The CDR3 coding sequence is TGTGCCAGTAGCTCGGGACGGAACTACGAGCAGTACTTC.

The chain carries TRBV2 and TRBJ2-3; 14 nucleotides match TRBD2. Germline V lookup: CDR1 SNHLY, CDR2 FYNNEI. This CDR3 region has 20 residues. The junction had 10 bases not matched to a gene; V was cut back by 0 bases and J by 2 bases. The CDR3 DNA reads TGTGCCAGCAGTGAAGCGGTGACTAGCGGGAGGGGGGACTACACAGATACGCAGTATTTT. Protein: CASSEAVTSGRGDYTDTQYF.

V gene TRBV9 combines with J gene TRBJ2-5; TRBD2 might be the D (7 bases). V was clipped by 4 bases and J by 1 base, with 14 bases between them. Per germline, CDR1 SGDLS and CDR2 YYNGEE. This CDR3 is 15 amino acids long. The CDR3 coding sequence is TGTGCCAGCAGCCCAGAAGGGGGGGTCCAAGAGACCCAGTACTTC. This gives the protein CASSPEGGVQETQYF.

By sample fraction, this clone is medium-sized. V and J are TRBV6-1 and TRBJ2-5; TRBD1 aligns across 8 bases. CDR3 length: 15 residues. The junction had 6 bases not matched to a gene; V was cut back by 1 base and J by 5 bases. Germline CDR1 is MNHNS and CDR2 is SASEGT. The CDR3 DNA reads as TGTGCCAGCAGTGAAGGGACAGGGAATTCGGAGACCCAGTACTTC. It is translated as CASSEGTGNSETQYF.

The V gene is TRBV7-3, the J gene TRBJ2-2; no firm D call. This CDR3 is built from 18 residues. Germline lookup yields CDR1 SGHTA and CDR2 FQGTGA. The germline V and J ends were trimmed by 1 base and 2 bases, with 17 bases remaining between them. CDR3 loop: CASSLIGRAHGNTGELFF. CDR3 DNA sequence: TGTGCCAGCAGCTTAATAGGTCGGGCCCATGGTAACACCGGGGAGCTGTTTTTT.

Only one count was recorded for this clone. V is TRBV27 and J is TRBJ2-7, with D unresolved. V lost 0 bases and J 6 bases, leaving 9 bases between the germline ends. The CDR3 totals 13 residues. Germline-derived CDR1 and CDR2 are MNHEY and SMNVEV (reference sequence). Here the CDR3 reads CASSLSRSGEQYF. As DNA, the CDR3 is TGTGCCAGCAGTTTATCCAGGTCTGGCGAGCAGTACTTC.

V gene TRBV9 combines with J gene TRBJ2-7; 7 nucleotides line up with TRBD1. From germline, CDR1 is SGDLS and CDR2 YYNGEE. Trimming removed 0 bases from V and 2 bases from J; junction bases left unmatched: 2. The CDR3 loop spans 14 amino acids. The CDR3 sequence is CASSVGQGAYEQYF. CDR3 DNA sequence: TGTGCCAGCAGCGTAGGGCAGGGGGCCTACGAGCAGTACTTC.

This clone has just one count. The chain employs TRBV6-4 and TRBJ2-1, with a weak D call TRBD1 (5 bases). V lost 5 bases and J lost 12, with 17 bases in between. Germline-derived CDR1 and CDR2 are MRHNA and SNTAGT. This CDR3 has 13 residues. This CDR3 is CASSPSGRGGQFF. DNA for the CDR3: TGTGCCAGCAGTCCCTCAGGGCGCGGTGGGCAGTTCTTC.

This rearrangement joins TRBV28 to TRBJ2-7; the match to TRBD2 covers 11 bases. There are 15 residues in the CDR3. The germline V gene encodes CDR1 MDHEN and CDR2 SYDVKM. With 6 bases clipped from V and 2 bases from J, the junction kept 6 bases outside the gene matches. The CDR3 DNA reads TGTGCCAGCAGACCCGGGACTAGCGGTGCCTACGAGCAGTACTTC. Its protein is CASRPGTSGAYEQYF. Full variable domain (rest looked up from reference TRBV28 and TRBJ2-7): DVKVTQSSRYLVKRTGEKVFLECVQDMDHENMFWYRQDPGLGLRLIYFSYDVKMKEKGDIPEGYSVSREKKERFSLILESASTNQTSMYLCASRPGTSGAYEQYFGPGTRLTVT.

The chain recombines TRBV7-8 with TRBJ2-7; D ambiguous. The CDR3 is 15 residues long. Trimming took off 5 bases at V and 0 bases at J, with 14 bases between the two ends. Germline CDR1 reads SGHVS; CDR2 reads FQNEAQ. DNA of the CDR3: TGTGCCAGCAGCCTCTTCGCAACGAGCTCCTACGAGCAGTACTTC. Translated, it gives CASSLFATSSYEQYF. Complete variable domain (other parts from reference TRBV7-8 and TRBJ2-7): GAGVSQSPRYKVAKRGQDVALRCDPISGHVSLFWYQQALGQGPEFLTYFQNEAQLDKSGLPSDRFFAERPEGSVSTLKIQRTQQEDSAVYLCASSLFATSSYEQYFGPGTRLTVT.

The CDR3 nucleotides are TGTGCCAGCAGCCTTTCGCGGGTAGGGGCTCAGCCCCAGCATTTT. Translating gives CASSLSRVGAQPQHF. This sequence joins TRBV4-2 and TRBJ1-5, with a weak D call TRBD1 (5 bases). Per the germline V gene, CDR1 is LGHNA and CDR2 is YNFKEQ. The CDR3 has 15 residues. The V end was cut by 4 bases, the J end by 6 bases, with 16 bases between.

The CDR3 DNA follows: TGTGCCAGCGGGCAGGGTTGGGGAAATGCTGAAGCTTTCTTT. Translated, it gives CASGQGWGNAEAFF. The chain uses TRBV14 and TRBJ1-1; possibly TRBD1 for D (5 bases). V lost 8 bases, J lost 6 bases, and 19 bases lay in between. Germline CDR1 SGHDN, CDR2 FVKESK. The CDR3 is 14 amino acids.

CDR3 in amino acids: CASSLAKNTEAFF. Here the CDR3 DNA reads TGTGCCAGCAGCTTAGCAAAGAACACTGAAGCTTTCTTT. The chain uses TRBV11-2 and TRBJ1-1; D call uncertain. The germline V gene encodes CDR1 SGHAT and CDR2 FQNNGV. The length of the CDR3 is 13 residues. V gave up 1 base and J gave up 1 base, with 4 bases separating them.

The genes are TRBV4-3 and TRBJ1-6; TRBD1 might be the D (6 bases). This CDR3 has 16 amino acids. Trimming stripped 8 bases from V and 6 bases from J, with 20 bases between. Germline V lookup: CDR1 LGHNA, CDR2 YSLEER. CDR3 sequence (DNA): TGCGCCAGCCGCTTTAGGGGGGCCGGGGGTAATTCACCCCTCCACTTT. Protein: CASRFRGAGGNSPLHF.

This chain links TRBV11-2 with TRBJ1-2; TRBD1 agrees at 7 bases. The germline CDR1 and CDR2 sequences are SGHAT and FQNNGV. With V trimmed by 2 bases and J by 7 bases, 10 bases remained unmatched. CDR3 length: 15 residues. CDR3 residues: CASSLPDRVKSGYTF. CDR3 nucleotide sequence: TGTGCCAGCAGCTTACCCGACAGGGTAAAGTCTGGCTACACCTTC.

The CDR3 sequence: CASSFKGYEQYF. Here the CDR3 DNA reads TGTGCCAGCAGCTTCAAGGGATACGAGCAGTACTTC. This chain joins TRBV5-4 and TRBJ2-7; no definite D call. Germline assignment: CDR1 SGHNT and CDR2 YYREEE (reference sequence). Trimming took off 2 bases at V and 4 bases at J, with 7 bases between the two ends. This CDR3 is 12 amino acids long. The full variable domain, completed using reference TRBV5-4 and TRBJ2-7, is ETGVTQSPTHLIKTRGQQVTLRCSSQSGHNTVSWYQQALGQGPQFIFQYYREEENGRGNFPPRFSGLQFPNYSSELNVNALELDDSALYLCASSFKGYEQYFGPGTRLTVT.

The chain combines TRBV18 with TRBJ2-2; 7 bases agree with TRBD1. Germline CDR1 reads KGHSH; CDR2 reads LQKENI. Trimming took 5 bases from V and 4 from J; bases not matched to a gene: 7. The CDR3 totals 15 residues. In DNA form, the CDR3 reads TGTGCCAGCTCAGCTACACAGGGGTTCACCGGGGAGCTGTTTTTT. Translation gives CASSATQGFTGELFF.

The chain is built from TRBV28 and TRBJ2-7; the D gene is possibly TRBD2 (5 bases). In germline, CDR1 is MDHEN, CDR2 SYDVKM. The V and J ends lost 3 bases and 4 bases respectively, with 13 bases between them. The CDR3 runs 14 residues. CDR3 in amino acids: CASSFRGLRYEQYF. CDR3 DNA sequence: TGTGCCAGCAGTTTTAGAGGGCTGAGGTACGAGCAGTACTTC.

V gene TRBV6-1 combines with J gene TRBJ1-3, with unresolved D. Deletions cut 6 bases from V and 0 bases from J, with 9 bases between. This CDR3 has 14 amino acids. Germline-derived CDR1 and CDR2 are MNHNS and SASEGT. CDR3: CASREGFSGNTIYF. The CDR3 nucleotides read TGTGCCAGCAGAGAGGGCTTCTCTGGAAACACCATATATTTT.